These T cell receptor beta chains were read from a single sample in a study of cytotoxic CD8 clonotypes in ibrutinib-treated CLL. The method was immunoSEQ multiplex PCR; TCRdb's version includes in-frame clones alone and lacks a portion of them. The profile covers 40,000 or so clones, with 65% appearing a single time and under 25% taken by the ten largest. The sequenced sample was PBMCs, obtained after 24 months of ibrutinib treatment. These receptors all come from a human donor with chronic lymphocytic leukemia. The CDR3 runs from the conserved cysteine through the conserved F or W. The D gene is left open where the match is weak. Clone size appears in some rows only: once, few, many, or a class for an expanded clone.

v_gene,j_gene,d_gene,abundance,CDR3nt,CDR3aa
TRBV5-1,TRBJ1-2,.,.,TGCGCCAGCAGGGGAGGCCTATTAGGGGGCTACACCTTC,CASRGGLLGGYTF
TRBV2,TRBJ2-5,TRBD2,once,TGTGCCAGCAACCCCAGCGGGGGACGGGGAGAGACCCAGTACTTC,CASNPSGGRGETQYF
TRBV11-2,TRBJ1-4,.,.,TGTGCCAGCAGCTTTGCAGGGGCGGGCGTGGGCGAAAAACTGTTTTTT,CASSFAGAGVGEKLFF
TRBV18,TRBJ2-7,TRBD2,.,TGTGCCAGCTCACTACTAGCGGGTTACTACGAGCAGTACTTC,CASSLLAGYYEQYF
TRBV7-2,TRBJ1-5,.,.,TGTGCCAGCAGCTTAGGGGGTAGGAGCAATCAGCCCCAGCATTTT,CASSLGGRSNQPQHF
TRBV6-5,TRBJ1-1,.,.,TGTGCCAGCAGCCGCCCAGGGGACAACACTGAAGCTTTCTTT,CASSRPGDNTEAFF
TRBV28,TRBJ2-5,.,.,TGTGCCAGCAGTTTCTACCCCTACCCGGTAGAAGAGACCCAGTACTTC,CASSFYPYPVEETQYF
TRBV4-2,TRBJ1-5,.,few,TGTGCCAGCAGCCCAGAGTGGGAGAATCAGCCCCAGCATTTT,CASSPEWENQPQHF
TRBV13,TRBJ1-6,.,few,TGTGCCAGCAGTGCCACGCCCAGGGTCGAGAATTCACCCCTCCACTTT,CASSATPRVENSPLHF
TRBV6-6,TRBJ2-2,.,.,TGTGCCAGCAGTTATGACGGGGGCACCATGTCCGGGGAGCTGTTTTTT,CASSYDGGTMSGELFF
TRBV12-2,TRBJ2-5,.,.,TGTGCAAGTCACCCGGGACTAGCGGGAGGGCCGGGGAGGCGAGAGACCCAGTACTTC,CASHPGLAGGPGRRETQYF
TRBV5-6,TRBJ1-5,.,.,TGTGCCAGCAGCTTGGCTCGGGGGTGGCAGCCCCAGCATTTT,CASSLARGWQPQHF
TRBV30,TRBJ2-2,.,.,TGTGCCTGGAGAGGGGGGACTTTCGGGCCCGGGGAGCTGTTTTTT,CAWRGGTFGPGELFF
TRBV28,TRBJ1-5,.,.,TGTGCCAGCAGTTTGGGGACTTCCCACAATCAGCCCCAGCATTTT,CASSLGTSHNQPQHF
TRBV29-1,TRBJ1-4,.,.,TGCAGCGTTGAAGTCCTGGCCCCAACTAATGAAAAACTGTTTTTT,CSVEVLAPTNEKLFF
TRBV7-9,TRBJ1-1,.,.,TGTGCCAGCAGACCCTCGGGGGAAATAGGAACTGAAGCTTTCTTT,CASRPSGEIGTEAFF
TRBV5-1,TRBJ2-1,.,.,TGCGCCAGCAGCTTGGCTGAGAGCTACAATGAGCAGTTCTTC,CASSLAESYNEQFF
TRBV6-1,TRBJ2-1,TRBD2,.,TGTGCCAGCAGTGAAGCTTGGGGGGCTAGCGGGAGGGGTGAGCAGTTCTTC,CASSEAWGASGRGEQFF
TRBV5-1,TRBJ1-2,.,.,TGCGCCAGCAGCGCCAGGGATTTCTATGGCTACACCTTC,CASSARDFYGYTF
TRBV30,TRBJ1-2,TRBD1,.,TGTGCCCTGGACAGGGAAAATTCTGGCTACACCTTC,CALDRENSGYTF
TRBV7-2,TRBJ1-2,TRBD1,.,TGTGCCAGCAGCTTCCAGGGGGCGGAAGGCTACACCTTC,CASSFQGAEGYTF
TRBV30,TRBJ2-5,.,.,TGTGCCTGGAGGCGGGGACAGAGAGAGACCCAGTACTTC,CAWRRGQRETQYF
TRBV7-9,TRBJ2-7,.,.,TGTGCCAGCAGCTTAGCCCGCTACGAGCAGTACTTC,CASSLARYEQYF
TRBV5-1,TRBJ1-2,.,once,TGCGCCAGCAGCTTGGGCCCCGGAGGTGGCTACACCTTC,CASSLGPGGGYTF
TRBV4-1,TRBJ1-5,.,.,TGCGCCAGCAGCCAAGTAGTGACAGGCAATCAGCCCCAGCATTTT,CASSQVVTGNQPQHF
TRBV9,TRBJ2-3,.,few,TGTGCCAGCAGCTCCGGGACGACTAACACAGATACGCAGTATTTT,CASSSGTTNTDTQYF
TRBV10-1,TRBJ2-3,.,.,TGCGCCAGCAGTGCGGCGGGATGGTCGGATACGCAGTATTTT,CASSAAGWSDTQYF
TRBV6-5,TRBJ2-1,.,many,TGTGCCAGCAGTTCAGGGGTCCAGGGCGGAGAGCAGTTCTTC,CASSSGVQGGEQFF
TRBV7-6,TRBJ2-1,.,.,TGTGCCAGCAGCGGTTACAATGAGCAGTTCTTC,CASSGYNEQFF
TRBV28,TRBJ2-5,.,.,TGTGCCAGCAGTTTAAGACTTATCCAAGAGACCCAGTACTTC,CASSLRLIQETQYF
TRBV28,TRBJ1-4,.,.,TGTGCCAGCAGCTTGGGGGGGCAGCCACAGGGAGGGGAAAAACTGTTTTTT,CASSLGGQPQGGEKLFF
TRBV29-1,TRBJ2-7,.,few,TGCAGCGTTGGGGGACCGACAGGAGGAGGTGGTGGGCAGTACTTC,CSVGGPTGGGGGQYF
TRBV28,TRBJ2-5,.,.,TGTGCCAGCAGTTTGAGGGGAAAACGGGAGACCCAGTACTTC,CASSLRGKRETQYF
TRBV19,TRBJ2-7,.,.,TGTGCCAGTAGTGGTAGAACCTTCGAGCAGTACTTC,CASSGRTFEQYF
TRBV5-4,TRBJ2-7,TRBD2,few,TGTGCCAGCAGCGCTGCTGGACTAGCGGGAGACGAGCAGTACTTC,CASSAAGLAGDEQYF
TRBV5-1,TRBJ1-4,.,.,TGCGCCAGCAGCTTCCTCCCTCGGGGGGGGGATGAAAAACTGTTTTTT,CASSFLPRGGDEKLFF
TRBV7-8,TRBJ1-2,.,.,TGTGCCAGCAGCCCACGGGATAGGGCTGGCTACACCTTC,CASSPRDRAGYTF
TRBV6-1,TRBJ2-7,TRBD1,.,TGTGCCAGCAGTGAGATTGGACAGGGTGGCTACGAGCAGTACTTC,CASSEIGQGGYEQYF
TRBV7-9,TRBJ1-2,.,.,TGTGCCAGCAACTTAACCGCTCTGTGGGGGACCTCTGGGGGCTACACCTTC,CASNLTALWGTSGGYTF
TRBV6-5,TRBJ1-5,TRBD1,.,TGTGCCAGCAAAAGAGGGACAGGGTCCAATCAGCCCCAGCATTTT,CASKRGTGSNQPQHF
TRBV18,TRBJ2-7,.,.,TGTGCCAGCTCACCTCACAGGGAGAACGAGCAGTACTTC,CASSPHRENEQYF
TRBV13,TRBJ1-2,.,.,TGTGCCAGCAGCTTCAGGGCAGGTGGCGGCTACACCTTC,CASSFRAGGGYTF
TRBV7-3,TRBJ2-5,.,.,TGTGCCAGCAGCTCCCGCCAAGAGACCCAGTACTTC,CASSSRQETQYF
TRBV15,TRBJ1-1,TRBD1,.,TGTGCCACCAGCAGAGCCGCAGGACAGGGGGACACTGAAGCTTTCTTT,CATSRAAGQGDTEAFF
TRBV5-1,TRBJ1-3,TRBD1,.,TGCGCCAGCAGCTTGGGGACAGGGAAAGGAAACACCATATATTTT,CASSLGTGKGNTIYF
TRBV29-1,TRBJ2-7,.,.,TGCAGCGTTGGTGGGGGGGCCCCCCTCTACGAGCAGTACTTC,CSVGGGAPLYEQYF
TRBV9,TRBJ2-3,.,.,TGTGCCAGCAGCGTTACGGGGGTCACAGATACGCAGTATTTT,CASSVTGVTDTQYF
TRBV2,TRBJ2-2,.,.,TGTGCCAGCAGTGGCCGCAGCACCGGGGAGCTGTTTTTT,CASSGRSTGELFF
TRBV19,TRBJ1-2,.,.,TGTGCCAGCTCGGAGGAGTGGGACGGCTATGGCTACACCTTC,CASSEEWDGYGYTF
TRBV19,TRBJ2-7,.,few,TGTGCCAGTGGGGAATTCTACGAGCAGTACTTC,CASGEFYEQYF
TRBV14,TRBJ2-7,TRBD2,.,TGTGCCAGCAGCCAAGATTTGATACTAGCGGGAGTTGGCGAGCAGTACTTC,CASSQDLILAGVGEQYF
TRBV7-3,TRBJ1-2,.,.,TGTGCCAGCAGCTTAAGGGCTGGAACAGGCGCTGTTGGCTACACCTTC,CASSLRAGTGAVGYTF
TRBV6-5,TRBJ1-1,.,.,TGTGCCAGCAGTGCTCGGCGTACGATGAACACTGAAGCTTTCTTT,CASSARRTMNTEAFF
TRBV18,TRBJ2-1,TRBD2,.,TGTGCCAGCTCACTAAGCGGGAGTTCGAATGAGCAGTTCTTC,CASSLSGSSNEQFF
TRBV12-5,TRBJ2-1,TRBD2,few,TGTGCTAGTGGTGTTACTAGCGGGGTGGGTAATGAGCAGTTCTTC,CASGVTSGVGNEQFF
TRBV30,TRBJ1-6,.,.,TGTGCCTGGAGTCCCGGCCTGGGGGCGAATTCACCCCTCCACTTT,CAWSPGLGANSPLHF
TRBV18,TRBJ2-7,TRBD1,.,TGTGCCAGCTCACCATTGCCCCCCGGGACAGGGAACCACGAGCAGTACTTC,CASSPLPPGTGNHEQYF
TRBV4-2,TRBJ1-2,.,few,TGTGCCAGCAGCCAACATGGACAGCCTTATGGCTACACCTTC,CASSQHGQPYGYTF